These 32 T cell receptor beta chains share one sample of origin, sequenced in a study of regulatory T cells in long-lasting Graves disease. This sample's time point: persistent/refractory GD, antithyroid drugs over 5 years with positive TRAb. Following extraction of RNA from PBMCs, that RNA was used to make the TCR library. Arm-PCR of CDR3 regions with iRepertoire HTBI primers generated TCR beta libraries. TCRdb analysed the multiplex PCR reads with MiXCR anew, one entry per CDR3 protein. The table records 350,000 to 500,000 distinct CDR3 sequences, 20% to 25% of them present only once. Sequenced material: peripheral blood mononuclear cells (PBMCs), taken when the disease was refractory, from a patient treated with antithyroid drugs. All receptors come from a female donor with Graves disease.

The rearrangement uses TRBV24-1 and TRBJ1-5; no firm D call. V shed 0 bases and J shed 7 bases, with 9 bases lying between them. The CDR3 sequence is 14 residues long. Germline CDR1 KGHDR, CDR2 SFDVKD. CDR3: CATSDLSVGQPQHF. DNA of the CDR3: TGTGCCACCAGTGATTTGTCGGTTGGACAGCCCCAGCATTTT.

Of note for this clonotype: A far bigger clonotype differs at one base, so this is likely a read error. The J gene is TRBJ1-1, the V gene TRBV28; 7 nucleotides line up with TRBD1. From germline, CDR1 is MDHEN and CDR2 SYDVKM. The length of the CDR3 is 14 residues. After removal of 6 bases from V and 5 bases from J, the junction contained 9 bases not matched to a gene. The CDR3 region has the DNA TGTGCCAGCAGACCCAGACAGGGTGGGACTGAAGCTTTCTTT. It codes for CASRPRQGGTEAFF.

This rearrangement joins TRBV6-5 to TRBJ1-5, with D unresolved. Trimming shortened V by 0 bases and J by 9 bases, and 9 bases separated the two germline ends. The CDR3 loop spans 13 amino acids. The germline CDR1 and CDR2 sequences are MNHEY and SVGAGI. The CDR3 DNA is TGTGCCAGCAGTTACTCGATATGGGGGCCCCAGCATTTT. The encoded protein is CASSYSIWGPQHF.

The CDR3 region has the DNA TGTGCCAGCAGCGGGACAGAGACCCAAGAGACCCAGTACTTC. Its protein is CASSGTETQETQYF. This rearrangement joins TRBV12-3 or TRBV12-4 to TRBJ2-5, with 7 bases that match TRBD1. The CDR3 spans 14 residues. V shed 6 bases, J shed 1 base, and the junction held 5 bases outside the gene matches.

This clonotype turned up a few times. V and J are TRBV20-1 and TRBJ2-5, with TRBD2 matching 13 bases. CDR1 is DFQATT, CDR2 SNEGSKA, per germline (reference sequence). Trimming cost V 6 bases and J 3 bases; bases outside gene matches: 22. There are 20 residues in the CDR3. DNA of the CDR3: TGCAGTGCGCACCATCTAGGACTAGCGGGGGTGAGGCTGGGGGAAGAGACCCAGTACTTC. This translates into CSAHHLGLAGVRLGEETQYF.

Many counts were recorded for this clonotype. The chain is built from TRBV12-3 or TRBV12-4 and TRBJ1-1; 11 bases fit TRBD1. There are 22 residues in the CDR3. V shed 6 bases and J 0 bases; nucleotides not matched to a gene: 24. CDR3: CASRGQGASTLGIKVVNTEAFF. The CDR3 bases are TGTGCCAGCAGAGGACAGGGGGCCAGCACCCTCGGGATTAAGGTGGTGAACACTGAAGCTTTCTTT.

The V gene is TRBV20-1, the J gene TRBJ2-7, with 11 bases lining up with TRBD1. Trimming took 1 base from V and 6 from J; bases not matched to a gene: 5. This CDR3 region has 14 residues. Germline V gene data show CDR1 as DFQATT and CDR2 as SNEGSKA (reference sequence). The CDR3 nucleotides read TGCAGTGCTAGAGTGAGGACAGGGGGCGTCGAGCAGTACTTC. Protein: CSARVRTGGVEQYF.

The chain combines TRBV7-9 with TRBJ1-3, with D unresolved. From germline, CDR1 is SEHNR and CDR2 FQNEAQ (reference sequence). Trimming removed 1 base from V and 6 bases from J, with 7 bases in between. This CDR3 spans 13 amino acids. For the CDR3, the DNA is TGTGCCAGCAGCTTAGATCTGTTAAACACCATATATTTT. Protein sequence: CASSLDLLNTIYF.

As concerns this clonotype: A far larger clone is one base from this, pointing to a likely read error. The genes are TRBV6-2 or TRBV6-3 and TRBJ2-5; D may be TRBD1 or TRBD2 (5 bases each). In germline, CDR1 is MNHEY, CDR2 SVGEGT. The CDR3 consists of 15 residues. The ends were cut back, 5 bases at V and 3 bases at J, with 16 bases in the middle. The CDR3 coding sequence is TGTGCCAGCAGTCCCGGGGCCTTCGGAAAAGAGACCCAGTACTTC. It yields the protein CASSPGAFGKETQYF.

This CDR3 reads CASSFRVSYEQYF. The CDR3 nucleotides are TGTGCCAGTAGTTTCCGGGTCTCATACGAGCAGTACTTC. The chain employs TRBV19 and TRBJ2-7; D gene ambiguous. The V end lost 5 bases, the J end lost 4 bases, and 12 bases lay between the germline ends. The CDR3 runs to 13 residues. Germline V gives CDR1 LNHDA, CDR2 SQIVND (reference sequence).

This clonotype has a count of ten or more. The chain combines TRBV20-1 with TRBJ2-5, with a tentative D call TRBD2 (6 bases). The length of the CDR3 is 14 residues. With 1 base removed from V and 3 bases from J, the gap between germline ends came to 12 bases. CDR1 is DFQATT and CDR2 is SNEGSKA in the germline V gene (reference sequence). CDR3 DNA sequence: TGCAGTGCTAGAGCTCCATGGGGGGAAGAGACCCAGTACTTC. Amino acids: CSARAPWGEETQYF.

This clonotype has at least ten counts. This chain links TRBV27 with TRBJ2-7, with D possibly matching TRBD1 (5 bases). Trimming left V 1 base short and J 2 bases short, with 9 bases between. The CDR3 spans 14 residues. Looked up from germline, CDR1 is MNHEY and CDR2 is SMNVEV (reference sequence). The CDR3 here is CASSLFREPYEQYF. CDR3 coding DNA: TGTGCCAGCAGTTTATTCAGGGAACCCTACGAGCAGTACTTC.

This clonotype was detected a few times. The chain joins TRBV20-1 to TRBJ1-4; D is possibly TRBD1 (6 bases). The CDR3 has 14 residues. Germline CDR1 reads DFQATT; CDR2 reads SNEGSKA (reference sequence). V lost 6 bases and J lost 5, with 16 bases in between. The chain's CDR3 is CSAKTGGVNEKLFF. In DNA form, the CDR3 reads TGCAGTGCAAAGACGGGGGGCGTAAATGAAAAACTGTTTTTT.

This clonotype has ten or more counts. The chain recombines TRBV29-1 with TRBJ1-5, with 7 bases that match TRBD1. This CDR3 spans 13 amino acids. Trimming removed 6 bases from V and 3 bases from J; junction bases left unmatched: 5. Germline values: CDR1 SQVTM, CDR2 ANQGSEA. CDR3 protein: CSVNGQDNQPQHF. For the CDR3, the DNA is TGCAGCGTGAACGGACAGGACAATCAGCCCCAGCATTTT. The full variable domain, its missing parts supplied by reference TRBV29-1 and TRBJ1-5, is SAVISQKPSRDICQRGTSLTIQCQVDSQVTMMFWYRQQPGQSLTLIATANQGSEATYESGFVIDKFPISRPNLTFSTLTVSNMSPEDSSIYLCSVNGQDNQPQHFGDGTRLSIL.

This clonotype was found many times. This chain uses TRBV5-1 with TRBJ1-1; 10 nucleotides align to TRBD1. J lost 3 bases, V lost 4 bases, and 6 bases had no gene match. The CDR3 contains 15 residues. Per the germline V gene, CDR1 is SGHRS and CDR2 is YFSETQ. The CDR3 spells CASSPTGGRYTEAFF. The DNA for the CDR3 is TGCGCCAGCAGCCCGACAGGGGGCCGGTACACTGAAGCTTTCTTT.

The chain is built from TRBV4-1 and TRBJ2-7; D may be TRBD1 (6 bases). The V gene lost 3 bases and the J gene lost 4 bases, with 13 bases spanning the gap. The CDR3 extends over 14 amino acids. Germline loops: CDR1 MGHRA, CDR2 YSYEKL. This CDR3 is CASSHVPGEYEQYF. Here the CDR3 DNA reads TGCGCCAGCAGCCACGTCCCAGGGGAATACGAGCAGTACTTC.

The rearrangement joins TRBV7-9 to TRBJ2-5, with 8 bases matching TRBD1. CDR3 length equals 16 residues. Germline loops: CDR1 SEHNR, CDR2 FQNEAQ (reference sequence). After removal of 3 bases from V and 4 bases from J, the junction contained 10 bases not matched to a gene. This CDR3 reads CASSFSGGASAETQYF. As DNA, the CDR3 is TGTGCCAGCAGCTTCTCAGGGGGCGCATCAGCAGAGACCCAGTACTTC.

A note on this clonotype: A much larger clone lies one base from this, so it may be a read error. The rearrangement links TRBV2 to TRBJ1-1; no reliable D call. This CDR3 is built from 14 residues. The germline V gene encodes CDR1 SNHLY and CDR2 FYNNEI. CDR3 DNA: TGTGCCACCAGCCCCCGGGTTCTGAACACTGAAGCTTCCTTT. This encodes CATSPRVLNTEASF. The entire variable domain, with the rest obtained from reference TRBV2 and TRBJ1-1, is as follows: EPEVTQTPSHQVTQMGQEVILRCVPISNHLYFYWYRQILGQKVEFLVSFYNNEISEKSEIFDDQFSVERPDGSNFTLKIRSTKLEDSAMYFCATSPRVLNTEASFGQGTRLTVV.

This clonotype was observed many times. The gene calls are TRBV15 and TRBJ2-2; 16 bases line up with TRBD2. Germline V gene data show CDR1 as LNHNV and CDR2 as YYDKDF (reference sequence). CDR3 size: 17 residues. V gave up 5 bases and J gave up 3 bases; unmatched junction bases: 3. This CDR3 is CATSPGTSGRDTGELFF. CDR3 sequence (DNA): TGTGCCACCAGCCCTGGGACTAGCGGGAGGGACACCGGGGAGCTGTTTTTT. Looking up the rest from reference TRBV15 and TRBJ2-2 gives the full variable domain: DAMVIQNPRYQVTQFGKPVTLSCSQTLNHNVMYWYQQKSSQAPKLLFHYYDKDFNNEADTPDNFQSRRPNTSFCFLDIRSPGLGDTAMYLCATSPGTSGRDTGELFFGEGSRLTVL.

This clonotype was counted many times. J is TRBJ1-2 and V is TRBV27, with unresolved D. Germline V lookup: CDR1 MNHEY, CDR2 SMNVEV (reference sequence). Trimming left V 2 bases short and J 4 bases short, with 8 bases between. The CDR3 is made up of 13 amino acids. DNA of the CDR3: TGTGCCAGCAGTTTAAGGGTGGGCTATGGCTACACCTTC. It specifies CASSLRVGYGYTF.

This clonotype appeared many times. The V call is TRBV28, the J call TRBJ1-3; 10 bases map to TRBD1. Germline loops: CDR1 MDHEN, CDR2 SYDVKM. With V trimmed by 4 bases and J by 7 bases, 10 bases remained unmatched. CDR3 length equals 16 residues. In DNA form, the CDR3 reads TGTGCCAGCAGTTCTATCCAATCGGGACAGGGGAACACCATATATTTT. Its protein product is CASSSIQSGQGNTIYF.

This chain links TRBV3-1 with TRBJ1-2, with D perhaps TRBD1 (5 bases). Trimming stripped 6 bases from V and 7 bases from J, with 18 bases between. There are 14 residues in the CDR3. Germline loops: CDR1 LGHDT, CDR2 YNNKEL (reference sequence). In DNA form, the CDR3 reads TGTGCCAGCAGTCCAACCGGGACCCAGGGTGGCTACACCTTC. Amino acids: CASSPTGTQGGYTF.

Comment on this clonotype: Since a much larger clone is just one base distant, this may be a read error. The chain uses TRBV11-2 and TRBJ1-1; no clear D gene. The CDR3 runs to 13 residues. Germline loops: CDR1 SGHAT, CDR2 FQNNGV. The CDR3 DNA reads TGTGCCAGCAGCTTATCCCTAGGGTCTGAAGCTCTCTTT. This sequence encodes CASSLSLGSEALF.

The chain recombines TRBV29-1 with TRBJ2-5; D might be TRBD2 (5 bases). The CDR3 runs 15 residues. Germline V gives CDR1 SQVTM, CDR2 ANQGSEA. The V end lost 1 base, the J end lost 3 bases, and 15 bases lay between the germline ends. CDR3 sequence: CSVEVSGVQKETQYF. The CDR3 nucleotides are TGCAGCGTTGAAGTATCCGGGGTCCAAAAAGAGACCCAGTACTTC.

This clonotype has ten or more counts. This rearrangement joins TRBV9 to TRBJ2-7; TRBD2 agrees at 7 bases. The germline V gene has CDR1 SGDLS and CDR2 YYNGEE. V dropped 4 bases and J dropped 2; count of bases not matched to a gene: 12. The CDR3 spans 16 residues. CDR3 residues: CASSPRPAGATYEQYF. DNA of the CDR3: TGTGCCAGCAGCCCGAGACCGGCGGGAGCGACCTACGAGCAGTACTTC.

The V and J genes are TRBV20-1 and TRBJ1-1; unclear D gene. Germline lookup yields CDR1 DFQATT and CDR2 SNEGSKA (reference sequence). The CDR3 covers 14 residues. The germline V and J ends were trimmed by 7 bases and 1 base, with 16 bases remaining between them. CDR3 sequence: CSVPSPAKNTEAFF. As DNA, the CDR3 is TGCAGTGTCCCAAGTCCTGCGAAGAACACTGAAGCTTTCTTT.

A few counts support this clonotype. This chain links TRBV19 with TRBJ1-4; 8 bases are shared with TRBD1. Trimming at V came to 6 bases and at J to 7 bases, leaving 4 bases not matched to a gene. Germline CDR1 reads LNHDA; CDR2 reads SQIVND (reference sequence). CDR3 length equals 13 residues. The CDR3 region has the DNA TGTGCCAGTAGGCAGGGGGCTGCTGAAAAACTGTTTTTT. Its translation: CASRQGAAEKLFF.

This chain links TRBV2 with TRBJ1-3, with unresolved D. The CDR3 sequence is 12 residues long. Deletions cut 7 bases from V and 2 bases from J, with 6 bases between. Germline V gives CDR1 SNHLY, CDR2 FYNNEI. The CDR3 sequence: CASNEAGNTIYF. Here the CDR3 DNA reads TGTGCCAGCAACGAGGCTGGAAACACCATATATTTT.

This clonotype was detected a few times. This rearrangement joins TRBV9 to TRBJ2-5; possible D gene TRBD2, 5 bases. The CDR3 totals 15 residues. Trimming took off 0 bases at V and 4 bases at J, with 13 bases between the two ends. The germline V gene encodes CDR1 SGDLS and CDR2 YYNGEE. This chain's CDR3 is CASSVGGMVTETQYF. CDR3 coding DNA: TGTGCCAGCAGCGTAGGAGGGATGGTTACAGAGACCCAGTACTTC.

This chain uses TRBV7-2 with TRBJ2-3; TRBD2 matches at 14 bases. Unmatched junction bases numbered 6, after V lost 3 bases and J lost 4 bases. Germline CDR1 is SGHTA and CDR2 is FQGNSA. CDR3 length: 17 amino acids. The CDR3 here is CASSFVGLAGVADTQYF. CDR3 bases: TGTGCCAGCAGCTTTGTGGGACTAGCGGGAGTCGCAGATACGCAGTATTTT.

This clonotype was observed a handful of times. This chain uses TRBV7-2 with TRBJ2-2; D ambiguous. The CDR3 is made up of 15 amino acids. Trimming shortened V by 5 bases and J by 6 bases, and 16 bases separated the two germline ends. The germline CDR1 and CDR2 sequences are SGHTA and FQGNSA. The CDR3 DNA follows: TGTGCCAGCAGCCCAGGTCCGAGTATCGCCGGGGAGCTGTTTTTT. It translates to CASSPGPSIAGELFF. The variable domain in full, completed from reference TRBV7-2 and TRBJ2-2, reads GAGVSQSPSNKVTEKGKDVELRCDPISGHTALYWYRQSLGQGLEFLIYFQGNSAPDKSGLPSDRFSAERTGGSVSTLTIQRTQQEDSAVYLCASSPGPSIAGELFFGEGSRLTVL.

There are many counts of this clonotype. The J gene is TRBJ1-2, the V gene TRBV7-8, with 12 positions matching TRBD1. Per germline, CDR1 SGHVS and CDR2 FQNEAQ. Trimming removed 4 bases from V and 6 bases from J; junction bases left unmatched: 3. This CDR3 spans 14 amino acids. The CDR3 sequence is CASSSGDRGHGYTF. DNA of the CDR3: TGTGCCAGCAGCTCAGGGGACAGGGGGCATGGCTACACCTTC.